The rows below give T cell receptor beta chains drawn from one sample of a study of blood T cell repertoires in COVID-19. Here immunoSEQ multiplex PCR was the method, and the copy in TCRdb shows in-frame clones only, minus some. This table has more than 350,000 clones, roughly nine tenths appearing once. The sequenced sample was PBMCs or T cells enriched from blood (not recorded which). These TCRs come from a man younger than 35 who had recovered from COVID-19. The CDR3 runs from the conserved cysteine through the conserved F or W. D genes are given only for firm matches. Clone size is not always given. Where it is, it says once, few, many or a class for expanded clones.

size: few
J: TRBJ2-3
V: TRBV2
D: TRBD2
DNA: TGTGCCAGCAGAACCCTAGCGGGAGCCACAGATACGCAGTATTTT
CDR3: CASRTLAGATDTQYF

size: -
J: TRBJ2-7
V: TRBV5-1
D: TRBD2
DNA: TGCGCCAGCAGCAGAGGGACTAGCGGGGGGACCTACGAGCAGTACTTC
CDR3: CASSRGTSGGTYEQYF

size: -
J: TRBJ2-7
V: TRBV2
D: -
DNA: TGTGCCAGCAGGGGCCCTGCGTCCAGCTCCTACGAGCAGTACTTC
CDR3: CASRGPASSSYEQYF

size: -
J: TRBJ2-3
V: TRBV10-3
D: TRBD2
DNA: TGTGCCATCAGTGAACTAAGCGGGAGTGCAGATACGCAGTATTTT
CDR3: CAISELSGSADTQYF

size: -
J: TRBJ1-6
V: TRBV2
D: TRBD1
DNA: TGTGCCAGCACCATTACAGGGGGCAATTCACCCCTCCACTTT
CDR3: CASTITGGNSPLHF

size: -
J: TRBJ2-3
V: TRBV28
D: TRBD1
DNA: TGTGCCAGCAGTACCGGGACAGGGGGACCAGATACGCAGTATTTT
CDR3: CASSTGTGGPDTQYF

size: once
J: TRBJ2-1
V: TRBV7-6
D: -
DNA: TGTGCCAGCAGCTTTTCGTCAGGGACTGGTGGAAATGAGCAGTTCTTC
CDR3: CASSFSSGTGGNEQFF

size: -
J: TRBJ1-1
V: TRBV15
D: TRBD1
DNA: TGTGCCACCAGCACGAGGGGGCGAACTGAAGCTTTCTTT
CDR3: CATSTRGRTEAFF

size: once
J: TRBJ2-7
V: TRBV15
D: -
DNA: TGTGCCACCAGCAGAGACCCCCCTCGCGAGCAGTACTTC
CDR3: CATSRDPPREQYF

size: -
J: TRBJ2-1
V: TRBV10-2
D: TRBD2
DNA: TGCGCCAGCAGTCCACCGACTAGCGGGAGGATCTACAATGAGCAGTTCTTC
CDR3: CASSPPTSGRIYNEQFF

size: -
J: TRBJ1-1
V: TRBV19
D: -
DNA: TGTGCCAGTAGTAGGTCCTGGGCAGCTGAAGCTTTCTTT
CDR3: CASSRSWAAEAFF

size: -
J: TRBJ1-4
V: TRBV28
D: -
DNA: TGTGCCAGCAGTTTCCCCAGGGGAACTAATGAAAAACTGTTTTTT
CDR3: CASSFPRGTNEKLFF

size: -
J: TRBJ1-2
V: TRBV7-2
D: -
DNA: TGTGCCAGCAGCCCCAGCAGGGTAGATGGCTACACCTTC
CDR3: CASSPSRVDGYTF

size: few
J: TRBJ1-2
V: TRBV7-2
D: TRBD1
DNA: TGTGCCAGCAGCTTAGGGGGGAGACAGGGTGGCTACACCTTC
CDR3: CASSLGGRQGGYTF

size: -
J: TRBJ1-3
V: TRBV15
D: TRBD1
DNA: TGTGCCACCAGCAGCCTAGGACAGGGATCGAGCGGAAACACCATATATTTT
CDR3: CATSSLGQGSSGNTIYF

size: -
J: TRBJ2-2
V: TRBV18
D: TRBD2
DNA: TGTGCCAGCTCATCTGCTGGGACTAGCGGTTCCGGCGGGGAGCTGTTTTTT
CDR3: CASSSAGTSGSGGELFF

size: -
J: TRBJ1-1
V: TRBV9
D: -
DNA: TGTGCCAGCAGCGTAGATGCGGGGAACACTGAAGCTTTCTTT
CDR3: CASSVDAGNTEAFF